A selection of T cell receptor beta chains follows, all from one sample in a study of blood T cell repertoires in COVID-19. Clones were sequenced by immunoSEQ multiplex PCR, and TCRdb holds only the in-frame ones, with some missing. The data hold 240,000 or so clones, with approximately 84% observed a single time. Sequenced material: peripheral blood. These receptors all stem from a woman aged 30 to 39 who had recovered from COVID-19. CDR3s include the opening cysteine and the closing phenylalanine or tryptophan. A D gene is named only where the DNA matches it firmly.

V: TRBV12-5; D: TRBD1; CDR3: CASGLVPGGEETQYF
V: TRBV3-1/TRBV3-2; D: -; CDR3: CASSLGRVGSYEQYF
V: TRBV6-5; D: TRBD1; CDR3: CASSLGQGEIGELFF
V: TRBV27; D: TRBD1; CDR3: CASSYGTGTGEQYF
V: TRBV19; D: TRBD1; CDR3: CASSMGAGRGNYGYTF
V: TRBV7-6; D: TRBD1; CDR3: CASSPRTGSNQPQHF
V: TRBV12-3/TRBV12-4; D: -; CDR3: CASSLWLHGYTF
V: TRBV9; D: -; CDR3: CASSVDRRGDEQFF
V: TRBV2; D: -; CDR3: CASRSGGDETQYF
V: TRBV20-1; D: TRBD1; CDR3: CSASSGGQPQHF
V: TRBV3-1/TRBV3-2; D: TRBD2; CDR3: CASSQGWGMLRVSSGGKAYNEQFF
V: TRBV2; D: -; CDR3: CASRDISYEQYF
V: TRBV5-1; D: -; CDR3: CASSSTRGDYGYTF
V: TRBV11-2; D: TRBD1; CDR3: CASRRTGSNSPLHF
V: TRBV6-2/TRBV6-3; D: TRBD1; CDR3: CASSYQGGNQPQHF
V: TRBV6-2/TRBV6-3; D: -; CDR3: CASSLVGQGRNQPQHF
V: TRBV7-9; D: -; CDR3: CASSPPWGVNTEAFF
V: TRBV10-3; D: TRBD2; CDR3: CAISPLAGGDYEQYF
V: TRBV5-6; D: -; CDR3: CASSLRQAYNSPLHF
V: TRBV5-5; D: TRBD2; CDR3: CASSPRGLAGFQETQYF
V: TRBV3-1/TRBV3-2; D: TRBD2; CDR3: CASSLKRGPSYEQYF
V: TRBV6-5; D: -; CDR3: CASSYSSFSRVTEAFF
V: TRBV12-5; D: TRBD2; CDR3: CASGSTRGTSGGHSYNEQFF
V: TRBV5-4; D: -; CDR3: CASSLGSVQGYGYTF
V: TRBV7-8; D: TRBD1; CDR3: CASSLAVGQGLYGYTF
V: TRBV6-2/TRBV6-3; D: -; CDR3: CASSQIQGPGELFF
V: TRBV27; D: -; CDR3: CASRGRGGNTIYF
V: TRBV5-6; D: -; CDR3: CASSLFQGSPSSYTF
V: TRBV11-1; D: -; CDR3: CASSLEVGLNTEAFF
V: TRBV7-9; D: TRBD1; CDR3: CASSLVGVRTGGYNEQFF
V: TRBV5-4; D: TRBD2; CDR3: CASSPGGLAGGGELFF
V: TRBV6-2/TRBV6-3; D: -; CDR3: CASSYGELEAF
V: TRBV19; D: -; CDR3: CASSRWAGESYNEQFF
V: TRBV19; D: -; CDR3: CASSRNRPNTEAFF
V: TRBV7-3; D: -; CDR3: CASSLTGRTQETQYF